What follows are 21 T cell receptor beta chains derived from one specimen sequenced in a study of CD8+ T cells in alopecia areata. Punch biopsies of lesional scalp, plus peripheral blood, were taken from alopecia areata patients. Extracted RNA was reverse transcribed into cDNA, the sequencing template. Libraries were prepared by immunoSEQ multiplex PCR; TCRdb keeps only in-frame clonotypes and omits some of them. The table has some 11,000 clones, around 62% seen once. The specimen was skin. The receptors here all came from a human donor with alopecia areata.

The genes are TRBV5-4 and TRBJ2-3, with unresolved D. The CDR3 length is 15 residues. The ends were cut back, 0 bases at V and 0 bases at J, with 8 bases in the middle. Looked up from germline, CDR1 is SGHNT and CDR2 is YYREEE (reference sequence). The CDR3 bases are TGTGCCAGCAGCTTGGAGGTGACTAGCACAGATACGCAGTATTTT. It is translated as CASSLEVTSTDTQYF.

The chain combines TRBV28 with TRBJ1-1, with D unresolved. There are 16 residues in the CDR3. Between the trimmed V and J ends, which lost 5 bases and 4 bases, there was a span of 20 bases. The germline V gene encodes CDR1 MDHEN and CDR2 SYDVKM. The CDR3, as DNA: TGTGCCAGCAGTCCCCCGGCCCCGGTGGTTGCCACTGAAGCTTTCTTT. Its protein product is CASSPPAPVVATEAFF.

This clone has a handful of counts. The chain links TRBV28 to TRBJ2-7; D remains unclear. This CDR3 region has 13 residues. Per germline, CDR1 MDHEN and CDR2 SYDVKM. Trimming left V 7 bases short and J 2 bases short, with 12 bases between. This chain's CDR3 is CASTLDATYEQYF. The DNA of the CDR3 is TGTGCCAGCACCCTGGATGCAACCTACGAGCAGTACTTC.

This clone appeared a few times. The chain couples TRBV9 to TRBJ2-5, with a tentative D call TRBD2 (5 bases). With the DNA end fitting TRBJ2-7 better, the J assignment may be wrong. The length of the CDR3 is 14 residues. Germline lookup yields CDR1 SGDLS and CDR2 YYNGEE. The CDR3, as DNA: TGTGCCAGCAGCGTAGGTACTAGTCTCTACGAGCAGTACTTC. This encodes CASSVGTSLYEQYF.

A single count supports this clone. The gene calls are TRBV11-2 and TRBJ2-1, with TRBD2 matching over 14 bases. The trim removed 8 bases at V and 10 bases at J, leaving 7 bases unmatched. The CDR3 covers 14 residues. The V gene's germline CDR1 is SGHAT and CDR2 FQNNGV. The CDR3 DNA reads as TGTGCCAGCCGGAGACTAGCGGGGGGGCGAGAGCAGTTCTTC. It codes for CASRRLAGGREQFF.

This clone counts as medium-sized. The rearrangement links TRBV21-1 to TRBJ1-3. TRBV21-1 is a documented pseudogene. The CDR3 is 16 amino acids. The CDR3 DNA is TGTGCCAGCAGCCCGGGAGAAGGATTCAGTGGAAACACCATATATTTT. Its translation: CASSPGEGFSGNTIYF.

The chain joins TRBV29-1 to TRBJ1-1; 9 bases align to TRBD1. The CDR3 runs 16 residues. Germline loops: CDR1 SQVTM, CDR2 ANQGSEA. After removal of 4 bases from V and 6 bases from J, the junction contained 15 bases not matched to a gene. This CDR3 reads CSVVLTLDRGRAEAFF. As DNA, the CDR3 is TGCAGCGTTGTACTTACTTTGGACAGGGGTCGCGCTGAAGCTTTCTTT.

This clone is labeled medium-sized. The CDR3 DNA follows: TGTGCCAGTACCGCGGGACCGGCGGGGGAGCAGTTCTTC. Translating gives CASTAGPAGEQFF. The chain uses TRBV19 and TRBJ2-1, with a tentative D call TRBD2 (6 bases). V lost 7 bases, J lost 10 bases, and 17 bases lay in between. The CDR3 consists of 13 residues. CDR1 and CDR2 from the germline V gene are LNHDA and SQIVND (reference sequence).

The chain joins TRBV30 to TRBJ2-5, with a weak D call TRBD2 (5 bases). Germline V lookup: CDR1 GTSNPN, CDR2 SVGIG (reference sequence). V lost 3 bases and J lost 5, with 13 bases in between. The CDR3 is made up of 13 amino acids. Written as DNA, the CDR3 is TGTGCCTGGAGGACTCGCGGGTCGGAGACCCAGTACTTC. Its translation: CAWRTRGSETQYF.

This chain connects TRBV4-3 to TRBJ2-1; no clear D gene. V lost 6 bases and J lost 0, with 12 bases in between. The CDR3 is made up of 15 amino acids. CDR1 is LGHNA, CDR2 YSLEER, per germline. CDR3 nucleotides: TGCGCCAGCAGACGACTGCCGAGCTCCTACAATGAGCAGTTCTTC. Translated, it gives CASRRLPSSYNEQFF.

This chain uses TRBV19 with TRBJ2-7, with D possibly matching TRBD1 (5 bases). There are 14 residues in the CDR3. Trimming shortened V by 5 bases and J by 2 bases, and 13 bases separated the two germline ends. The germline V gene has CDR1 LNHDA and CDR2 SQIVND (reference sequence). The DNA for the CDR3 is TGTGCCAGTAGTTCAAAGGGGATTACCTACGAGCAGTACTTC. It codes for CASSSKGITYEQYF.

The chain carries TRBV7-9 and TRBJ1-6; D is undetermined. Germline CDR1 and CDR2: SEHNR and FQNEAQ (reference sequence). This CDR3 has 15 residues. The V end was cut by 2 bases, the J end by 7 bases, with 12 bases between. Written as DNA, the CDR3 is TGTGCCAGCAGCTTATTAGGGAATTGGAATTCACCCCTCCACTTT. Its translation: CASSLLGNWNSPLHF.

This clone was detected a few times. The chain combines TRBV6-1 with TRBJ1-2, with 9 bases identical to TRBD1. CDR3 length: 14 residues. J gave up 7 bases and V 4 bases, and 7 bases lay outside the gene matches. Per the germline V gene, CDR1 is MNHNS and CDR2 is SASEGT. The CDR3 bases are TGTGCCAGCAGTGCCGGAACAGGGGGCGGTGGCTACACCTTC. Protein product: CASSAGTGGGGYTF.

The chain carries TRBV2 and TRBJ1-4; D call uncertain. V gave up 4 bases and J gave up 2 bases, with 5 bases separating them. Germline loops: CDR1 SNHLY, CDR2 FYNNEI. This CDR3 region has 13 residues. The CDR3 nucleotides read TGTGCCAGCAGTGTTAGGACTAATGAAAAACTGTTTTTT. As protein: CASSVRTNEKLFF.

The chain carries TRBV6-5 and TRBJ2-3; 8 bases line up with TRBD2. Germline CDR1 and CDR2: MNHEY and SVGAGI. Trimming took 6 bases from V and 4 from J; bases not matched to a gene: 6. This CDR3 contains 14 residues. CDR3 in DNA: TGTGCCAGCAGCCTTCGGGGGGGGGCAGATACGCAGTATTTT. This encodes CASSLRGGADTQYF.

This clone turned up a few times. This chain joins TRBV4-1 and TRBJ2-1; 9 bases line up with TRBD2. The V and J ends lost 1 base and 4 bases, in that order; junction bases with no gene match: 8. The CDR3 runs 17 residues. Germline loops: CDR1 MGHRA, CDR2 YSYEKL. The CDR3 DNA reads TGCGCCAGCAGCCAAGGACTAGCGGCGATAAATTACAATGAGCAGTTCTTC. Translation gives CASSQGLAAINYNEQFF.

This chain uses TRBV7-8 with TRBJ1-3; weak D call: TRBD1 (5 bases). This CDR3 has 16 amino acids. CDR1 and CDR2 (germline): SGHVS, FQNEAQ. Trimming took 2 bases from V and 0 from J, leaving 11 bases between them. In DNA form, the CDR3 reads TGTGCCAGCAGCTTACTCGACAGCTACTCTGGAAACACCATATATTTT. This gives the protein CASSLLDSYSGNTIYF.

This chain connects TRBV30 to TRBJ2-2; maybe TRBD2 (5 bases). Deletions cut 2 bases from V and 4 bases from J, with 5 bases between. The CDR3 covers 12 residues. Germline CDR1 is GTSNPN and CDR2 is SVGIG (reference sequence). The CDR3 sequence is CAWSRGTGELFF. In DNA form, the CDR3 reads TGTGCCTGGAGTCGGGGCACCGGGGAGCTGTTTTTT.

The V and J genes are TRBV30 and TRBJ2-7; perhaps TRBD2 as D (7 bases). Germline CDR1 and CDR2: GTSNPN and SVGIG (reference sequence). The CDR3 covers 13 residues. Trimming cost V 3 bases and J 5 bases, with 14 bases left between them. CDR3 sequence (DNA): TGTGCCTGGAGCTGGACTAGGGGGGACGAGCAGTACTTC. The encoded protein is CAWSWTRGDEQYF.

This clone was picked up one time. V usage is TRBV30 and J usage is TRBJ2-1, with D hard to call. The CDR3 spans 13 residues. V lost 4 bases and J lost 3, with 10 bases in between. Germline CDR1 GTSNPN, CDR2 SVGIG (reference sequence). CDR3 sequence: CAWNRSVYNEQFF. DNA of the CDR3: TGTGCCTGGAATCGGAGCGTCTACAATGAGCAGTTCTTC.

The rearrangement joins TRBV5-6 to TRBJ2-7; 7 bases match TRBD2. V trimming: 0 bases; J trimming: 2 bases; junction bases outside the gene matches: 8. In germline, CDR1 is SGHDT, CDR2 YYEEEE. The CDR3 covers 16 residues. Written as DNA, the CDR3 is TGTGCCAGCAGCTTGGACTTCCTCAGCGGGGCCTACGAGCAGTACTTC. This codes for CASSLDFLSGAYEQYF.